The 3 T cell receptor beta chains below were found in one sample sequenced in a study of T-cell reconstitution after alpha-beta-depleted transplantation in children (dated by TCRdb to the mid-2010s). Here is what the overall study found, with its caveats: Over the following months the frequencies of hyperexpanded clones went down, and after one year T-cell counts and TCRbeta diversity were mostly credited to newly produced T cells.

No antigen is known for these receptors. The method behind the library was PCR. Sequencing took place on an Illumina HiSeq 2500. Molecular barcoding was employed in the preparation of TCR libraries, with unique molecular identifiers being used to normalize TCRbeta repertoire quantification. TCRdb took the public reads, trimmed them with fastp at Q25, ran MiXCR for clone calling and kept in-frame beta chains. Duplicate CDR3 protein sequences are folded into a single record with the most common DNA and genes. The sample data list about 290,000 distinct CDR3 sequences, and 6.5% to 9% of these were observed just once. The ten largest clones capture 9.1% of the sample. In light of the paper, this sample's treatment or condition label describes: allogeneic hematopoietic cell transplantation with graft depleted of TCRalphabeta T cells and CD19 B cells. The specimen was peripheral blood, collected 360 days after TCRalphabeta/CD19-depleted stem cell transplant. The receptors were sampled from a female patient aged 2-15 years who had a stem cell transplant for Fanconi anemia, so the T cells may come from the graft donor.

The rearrangement links TRBV27 to TRBJ1-2; D remains unclear. Germline CDR1 is MNHEY and CDR2 is SMNVEV (reference sequence). CDR3 length equals 13 residues. Trimming shortened V by 5 bases and J by 8 bases, and 15 bases separated the two germline ends. The DNA of the CDR3 is TGTGCCAGCAGTCATCCGGGGTCGAGGGGCTACACCTTC. This encodes CASSHPGSRGYTF.

This clonotype was recorded many times. The rearrangement uses TRBV15 and TRBJ2-1; TRBD2 agrees at 11 bases. Trimming cost V 0 bases and J 7 bases; bases outside gene matches: 5. The CDR3 extends over 16 amino acids. Germline V gene sequence: CDR1 LNHNV, CDR2 YYDKDF (reference sequence). CDR3 DNA: TGTGCCACCAGCAGAGATAGGACTAGCGGGCCAAATGAGCAGTTCTTC. Translation gives CATSRDRTSGPNEQFF.

The chain recombines TRBV7-7 with TRBJ2-1; TRBD2 might be the D (6 bases). Looked up from germline, CDR1 is SSHAT and CDR2 is FNYEAQ (reference sequence). Trimming stripped 5 bases from V and 7 bases from J, with 12 bases between. This CDR3 is 13 amino acids long. CDR3 nucleotides: TGTGCCAGCAGCCTAGAACGGGGGAATGAGCAGTTCTTC. This translates into CASSLERGNEQFF. The full variable domain, in which reference TRBV7-7 and TRBJ2-1 provide the parts outside the CDR3, is GAGVSQSPRYKVTKRGQDVTLRCDPISSHATLYWYQQALGQGPEFLTYFNYEAQPDKSGLPSDRFSAERPEGSISTLTIQRTEQRDSAMYRCASSLERGNEQFFGPGTRLTVL.